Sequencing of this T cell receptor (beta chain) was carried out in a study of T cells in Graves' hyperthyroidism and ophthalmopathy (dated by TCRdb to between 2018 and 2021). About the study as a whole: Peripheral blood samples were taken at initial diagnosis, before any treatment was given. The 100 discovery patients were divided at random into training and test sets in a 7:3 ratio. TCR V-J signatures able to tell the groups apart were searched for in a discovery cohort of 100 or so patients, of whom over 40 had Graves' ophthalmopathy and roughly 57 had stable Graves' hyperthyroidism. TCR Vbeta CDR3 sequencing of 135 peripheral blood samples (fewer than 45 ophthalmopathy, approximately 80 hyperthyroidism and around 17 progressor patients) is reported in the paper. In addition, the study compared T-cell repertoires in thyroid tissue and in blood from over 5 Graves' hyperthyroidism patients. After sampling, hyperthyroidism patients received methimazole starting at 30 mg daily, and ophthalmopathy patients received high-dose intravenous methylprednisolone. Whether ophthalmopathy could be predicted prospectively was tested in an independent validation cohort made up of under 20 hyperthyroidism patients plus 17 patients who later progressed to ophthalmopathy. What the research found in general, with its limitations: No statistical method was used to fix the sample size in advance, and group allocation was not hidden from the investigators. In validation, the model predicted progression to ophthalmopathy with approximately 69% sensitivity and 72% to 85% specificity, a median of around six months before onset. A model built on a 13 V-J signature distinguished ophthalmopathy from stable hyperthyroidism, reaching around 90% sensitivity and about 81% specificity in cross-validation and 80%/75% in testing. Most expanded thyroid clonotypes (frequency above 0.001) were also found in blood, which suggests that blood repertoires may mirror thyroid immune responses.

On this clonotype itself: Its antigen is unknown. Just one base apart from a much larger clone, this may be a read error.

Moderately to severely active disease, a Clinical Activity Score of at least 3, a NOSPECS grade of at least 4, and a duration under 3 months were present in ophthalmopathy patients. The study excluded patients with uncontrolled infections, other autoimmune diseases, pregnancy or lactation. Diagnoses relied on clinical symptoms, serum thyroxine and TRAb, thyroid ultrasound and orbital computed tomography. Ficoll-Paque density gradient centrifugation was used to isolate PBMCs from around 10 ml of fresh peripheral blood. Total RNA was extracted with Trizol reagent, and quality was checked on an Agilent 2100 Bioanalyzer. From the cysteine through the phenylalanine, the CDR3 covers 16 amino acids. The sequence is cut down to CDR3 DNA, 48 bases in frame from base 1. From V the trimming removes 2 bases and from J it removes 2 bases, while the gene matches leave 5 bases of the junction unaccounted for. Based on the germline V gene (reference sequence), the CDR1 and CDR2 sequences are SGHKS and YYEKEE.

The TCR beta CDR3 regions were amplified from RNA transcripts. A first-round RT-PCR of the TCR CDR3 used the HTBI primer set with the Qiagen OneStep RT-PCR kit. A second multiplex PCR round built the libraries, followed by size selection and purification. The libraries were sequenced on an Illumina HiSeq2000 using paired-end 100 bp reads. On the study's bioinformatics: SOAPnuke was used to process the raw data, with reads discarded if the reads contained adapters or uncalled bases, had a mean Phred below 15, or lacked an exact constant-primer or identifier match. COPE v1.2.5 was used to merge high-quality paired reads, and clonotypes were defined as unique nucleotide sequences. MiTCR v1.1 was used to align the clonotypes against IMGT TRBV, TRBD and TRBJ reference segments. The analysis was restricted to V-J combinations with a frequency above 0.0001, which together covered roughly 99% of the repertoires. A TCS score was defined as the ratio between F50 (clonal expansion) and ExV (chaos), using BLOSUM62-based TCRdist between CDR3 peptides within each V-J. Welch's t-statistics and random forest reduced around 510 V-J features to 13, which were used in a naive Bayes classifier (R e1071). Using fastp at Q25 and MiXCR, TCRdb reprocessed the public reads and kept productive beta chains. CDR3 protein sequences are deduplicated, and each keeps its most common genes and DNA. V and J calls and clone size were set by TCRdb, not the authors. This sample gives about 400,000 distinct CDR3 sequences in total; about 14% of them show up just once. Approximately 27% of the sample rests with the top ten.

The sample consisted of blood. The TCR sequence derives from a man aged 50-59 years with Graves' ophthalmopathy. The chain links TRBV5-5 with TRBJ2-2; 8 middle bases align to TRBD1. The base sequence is TGTGCCAGCAGCTTTCCCGGGACAGGCAACACCGGGGAGCTGTTTTTT. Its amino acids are CASSFPGTGNTGELFF.